The source of this T cell receptor (beta chain) is a study of blood T cell repertoires in COVID-19. Study-level background: Italy, Spain and the United States were the sources of the convalescent and acute COVID-19 samples. Sources were T cells, B-cell-depleted T cells, or PBMCs; the material itself was cDNA or gDNA.

V lost 6 bases to trimming and J lost 4 bases; unmatched junction nucleotides: 7. The CDR3 is 15 residues long. The V gene's germline CDR1 is SGHTA and CDR2 FQGNSA. The data were produced by immunoSEQ multiplex PCR, yet TCRdb's version contains in-frame clones alone and is incomplete. This table holds 250,000 to 350,000 clones, around 87% found once. Adults between about 18 and 89 years of age took part from 20 to 25 US areas. The sequenced sample was PBMCs or T cells enriched from blood (not recorded which). This receptor was identified in a woman aged 18-29 years with acute COVID-19. The rearrangement uses TRBV7-2 and TRBJ2-1; 9 bases match TRBD2. The CDR3, as DNA: TGTGCCAGCAGGCGCCCTAGCGGGATATACAATGAGCAGTTCTTC. Translated, it gives CASRRPSGIYNEQFF.